Below, 10 T cell receptor beta chains from the same sample are listed, as sequenced in a study of cytomegalovirus exposure and HLA in healthy donors. Vbeta (60) and Jbeta (13) primers were used in the PCR. Profiled with immunoSEQ multiplex PCR; TCRdb holds only in-frame clones, not every one. The repertoire holds roughly 250,000 clones, 80% seen once, with about 0.3% in the top ten. Material for sequencing was PBMCs. Receptors were obtained from a girl aged 2-10 years in good health and CMV-seronegative.

This chain connects TRBV2 to TRBJ2-1, with 11 bases lining up with TRBD2. V lost 6 bases to trimming and J lost 4 bases; unmatched junction nucleotides: 5. The CDR3 extends over 15 amino acids. The V gene's germline CDR1 is SNHLY and CDR2 FYNNEI. The CDR3 DNA reads TGTGCCAGCAGGGACCTAGCGGGGGGTTACAATGAGCAGTTCTTC. Protein sequence: CASRDLAGGYNEQFF. Together with reference TRBV2 and TRBJ2-1, the CDR3 gives the full variable domain: EPEVTQTPSHQVTQMGQEVILRCVPISNHLYFYWYRQILGQKVEFLVSFYNNEISEKSEIFDDQFSVERPDGSNFTLKIRSTKLEDSAMYFCASRDLAGGYNEQFFGPGTRLTVL.

Only a few counts were recorded for this clone. Other DNA sequences of this sample code for an identical CDR3. The chain links TRBV27 to TRBJ2-7; 11 bases agree with TRBD2. Germline CDR1 MNHEY, CDR2 SMNVEV (reference sequence). Trimming took 5 bases from V and 3 from J; bases not matched to a gene: 6. The CDR3 has 15 amino acids. For the CDR3, the DNA is TGTGCCAGCAGTACCCTAGCGGGAGGATACTACGAGCAGTACTTC. Its protein product is CASSTLAGGYYEQYF.

This chain connects TRBV7-8 to TRBJ1-5; D is ambiguous. The ends were cut back, 2 bases at V and 1 base at J, with 12 bases in the middle. The germline V gene has CDR1 SGHVS and CDR2 FQNEAQ. The CDR3 spans 16 residues. The CDR3 DNA is TGTGCCAGCAGCTTAAGGAGCACGGGAAGCAATCAGCCCCAGCATTTT. Translation gives CASSLRSTGSNQPQHF.

A few counts support this clone. CDR3 region: CAWSASTGRMNTEAFF. The CDR3 nucleotides read TGTGCCTGGAGTGCCAGTACCGGGAGGATGAACACTGAAGCTTTCTTT. This chain connects TRBV30 to TRBJ1-1; no definite D call. V dropped 1 base and J dropped 0 bases, with 15 bases sitting between them. Germline CDR1 and CDR2: GTSNPN and SVGIG (reference sequence). This CDR3 spans 16 amino acids.

The V call is TRBV7-9, the J call TRBJ2-1, with 8 bases identical to TRBD1. This CDR3 is built from 16 residues. The V gene end was trimmed by 6 bases and the J gene end by 0 bases; junction bases not matched to a gene: 7. Germline values: CDR1 SEHNR, CDR2 FQNEAQ (reference sequence). As DNA, the CDR3 is TGTGCCAGCAGTCAGGGGGCCTTTCGCTCCTACAATGAGCAGTTCTTC. Residues: CASSQGAFRSYNEQFF.

This clone has only one observation. The J gene is TRBJ2-3, the V gene TRBV30, with TRBD2 matching over 15 bases. Unmatched junction bases numbered 5, after V lost 2 bases and J lost 8 bases. From germline, CDR1 is GTSNPN and CDR2 SVGIG (reference sequence). CDR3 length equals 15 residues. CDR3 loop: CAWSLRTSGGGTQYF. CDR3 coding DNA: TGTGCCTGGAGTCTAAGGACTAGCGGGGGGGGTACGCAGTATTTT.

The chain uses TRBV18 and TRBJ1-1; tentative D call: TRBD1 (6 bases). The CDR3 sequence is 13 residues long. V gave up 5 bases and J gave up 6 bases, with 13 bases separating them. Germline V gives CDR1 KGHSH, CDR2 LQKENI. The CDR3 DNA sequence: TGTGCCAGCTCATTCACAGGGCGGGCTGAAGCTTTCTTT. Protein sequence: CASSFTGRAEAFF.

This clone came up a few times. This chain joins TRBV18 and TRBJ2-2, with 9 bases identical to TRBD1. The trim removed 3 bases at V and 4 bases at J, leaving 3 bases unmatched. Germline loops: CDR1 KGHSH, CDR2 LQKENI. CDR3 length: 15 residues. The CDR3 region has the DNA TGTGCCAGCTCACCCGGGACAGGGCCCACCGGGGAGCTGTTTTTT. Amino acid sequence: CASSPGTGPTGELFF.

The sample holds a few counts of this clone. This rearrangement joins TRBV19 to TRBJ2-1; TRBD2 matches 12 bases. Unmatched junction bases numbered 19, after V lost 5 bases and J lost 5 bases. This CDR3 has 20 amino acids. Germline values: CDR1 LNHDA, CDR2 SQIVND (reference sequence). The CDR3 DNA sequence: TGTGCCAGTAGTCTGAGGGCAAGGCTAGCGGGGGGGACGGAGGACAATGAGCAGTTCTTC. Translating it yields CASSLRARLAGGTEDNEQFF.

The genes are TRBV7-9 and TRBJ1-4; D is perhaps TRBD1 (6 bases). The germline V gene encodes CDR1 SEHNR and CDR2 FQNEAQ (reference sequence). V was clipped by 4 bases and J by 8 bases, with 20 bases between them. This CDR3 region has 16 residues. CDR3 in DNA: TGTGCCAGCAGCTCTAGGATGGGACAAAGTGGGGAAAAACTGTTTTTT. It encodes CASSSRMGQSGEKLFF.